Listed below are T cell receptor beta chains from one sample, sequenced in a study of radiotherapy plus CTLA-4 blockade in lung cancer. Libraries were prepared by immunoSEQ multiplex PCR; TCRdb keeps only in-frame clonotypes and omits some of them. The data show around 45,000 clones, about three quarters seen once. The material was peripheral blood, obtained from a patient treated with radiotherapy plus ipilimumab. The receptor set was obtained from a human donor with non-small cell lung cancer who had a complete response to radiotherapy plus ipilimumab. CDR3s include the opening cysteine and the closing phenylalanine or tryptophan. A D gene is named only where the DNA matches it firmly. Size values are once, few and many counts, or a class for expanded clones, and some rows have none.

V: TRBV5-1
D: TRBD2
J: TRBJ2-7
size: .
CDR3: CASSPVSSGSYEQYF
DNA: TGCGCCAGCAGCCCCGTGTCTAGCGGTTCCTACGAGCAGTACTTC

V: TRBV6-5
D: TRBD2
J: TRBJ2-1
size: .
CDR3: CASSYPLAGGNNEQFF
DNA: TGTGCCAGCAGTTACCCCCTAGCGGGGGGCAACAATGAGCAGTTCTTC

V: TRBV7-8
D: TRBD1
J: TRBJ2-4
size: .
CDR3: CASSRQGSGKNIQYF
DNA: TGTGCCAGCAGCCGACAGGGGTCGGGCAAAAACATTCAGTACTTC

V: TRBV7-9
D: .
J: TRBJ2-7
size: .
CDR3: CASSPVGGAYYEQYF
DNA: TGTGCCAGCAGCCCCGTTGGAGGTGCCTACTACGAGCAGTACTTC

V: TRBV6-1
D: TRBD1
J: TRBJ1-1
size: .
CDR3: CASRQGAWNSEAFF
DNA: TGTGCCAGTCGACAGGGGGCATGGAACAGTGAAGCTTTCTTT

V: TRBV10-3
D: TRBD2
J: TRBJ2-7
size: once
CDR3: CAISELAANSYEQYF
DNA: TGTGCCATCAGTGAGCTAGCGGCTAACTCCTACGAGCAGTACTTC

V: TRBV28
D: TRBD1
J: TRBJ2-2
size: few
CDR3: CASSTRDRGAGELFF
DNA: TGTGCCAGCAGTACCCGGGACAGGGGGGCCGGGGAGCTGTTTTTT

V: TRBV27
D: .
J: TRBJ1-6
size: .
CDR3: CASSFRLLSPLHF
DNA: TGTGCCAGCAGTTTTCGACTCTTGTCACCCCTCCACTTT

V: TRBV7-8
D: .
J: TRBJ2-3
size: once
CDR3: CASSLGTGSSTDTQYF
DNA: TGTGCCAGCAGCTTAGGAACAGGCAGCAGCACAGATACGCAGTATTTT

V: TRBV10-3
D: .
J: TRBJ1-2
size: few
CDR3: CAISQALFNYGYTF
DNA: TGTGCCATCAGTCAGGCCTTATTCAACTATGGCTACACCTTC

V: TRBV6-6
D: .
J: TRBJ2-7
size: .
CDR3: CASSYHPWDNSYEQYF
DNA: TGTGCCAGCAGTTACCACCCATGGGACAACTCCTACGAGCAGTACTTC

V: TRBV29-1
D: .
J: TRBJ2-5
size: .
CDR3: CSVERSSGQETQYF
DNA: TGCAGCGTTGAACGCTCTTCCGGGCAAGAGACCCAGTACTTC

V: TRBV4-3
D: .
J: TRBJ2-7
size: .
CDR3: CASSQGGFYEQYF
DNA: TGCGCCAGCAGCCAAGGGGGCTTTTACGAGCAGTACTTC

V: TRBV6-1
D: TRBD2
J: TRBJ2-7
size: .
CDR3: CASSGGGAASYEQYF
DNA: TGTGCCAGCAGTGGGGGAGGGGCGGCCTCCTACGAGCAGTACTTC

V: TRBV11-2
D: .
J: TRBJ1-1
size: .
CDR3: CASSLSGSETEAFF
DNA: TGTGCCAGCAGCTTATCTGGGAGTGAGACTGAAGCTTTCTTT

V: TRBV14
D: .
J: TRBJ2-7
size: .
CDR3: CASSQGRPTSEQYF
DNA: TGTGCCAGCAGCCAAGGCCGCCCCACTTCGGAGCAGTACTTC

V: TRBV2
D: TRBD2
J: TRBJ2-7
size: .
CDR3: CASKGASGAYEQYF
DNA: TGTGCCTCTAAAGGGGCTAGCGGGGCGTACGAGCAGTACTTC